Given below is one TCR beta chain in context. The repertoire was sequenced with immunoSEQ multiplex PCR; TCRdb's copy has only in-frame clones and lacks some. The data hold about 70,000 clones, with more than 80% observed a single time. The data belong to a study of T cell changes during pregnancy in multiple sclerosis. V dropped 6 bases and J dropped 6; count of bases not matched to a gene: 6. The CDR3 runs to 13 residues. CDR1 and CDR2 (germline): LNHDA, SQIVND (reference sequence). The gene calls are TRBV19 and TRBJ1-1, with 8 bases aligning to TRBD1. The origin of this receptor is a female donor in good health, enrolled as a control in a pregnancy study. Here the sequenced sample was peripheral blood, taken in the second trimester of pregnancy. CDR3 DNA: TGTGCCAGTAGGGACAGGGCTGGGGCTGAAGCTTTCTTT. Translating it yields CASRDRAGAEAFF.